A selection of T cell receptor beta chains follows, all from one sample in a study of shared clonotypes between healthy human individuals. The protocol was immunoSEQ multiplex PCR, while the TCRdb copy is restricted to in-frame clones and leaves out a portion. The sample includes 1 million to 1.3 million clones, approximately 80% of them seen just once. Sequenced material: memory CD4+ T cells from PBMCs. These receptors were taken from a young man in good health. Some clones in this sample may be carry-over from other donors' samples. The CDR3 runs from the conserved cysteine through the conserved F or W. The D gene is left open where the match is weak. Clone size is not always given. Where it is, it says once, few, many or a class for expanded clones.

J	size	V	D	CDR3	DNA
TRBJ2-3	.	TRBV7-9	.	CASSSTLRGSADTQYF	TGTGCCAGCAGCTCGACCTTGCGTGGAAGTGCAGATACGCAGTATTTT
TRBJ1-2	.	TRBV15	.	CATSATRGVYGYTF	TGTGCCACCAGCGCCACCAGGGGAGTTTATGGCTACACCTTC
TRBJ2-4	.	TRBV4-1	.	CASSQDWEGARGNIQYF	TGCGCCAGCAGCCAAGATTGGGAGGGGGCAAGGGGGAACATTCAGTACTTC
TRBJ2-7	few	TRBV27	TRBD2	CASTPRGGRLDYEQYF	TGTGCCAGCACCCCCCGGGGGGGCCGCCTAGACTACGAGCAGTACTTC
TRBJ1-2	.	TRBV28	TRBD1	CASSPGGRPGYTF	TGTGCCAGCAGTCCAGGGGGCAGGCCGGGCTACACCTTC
TRBJ2-1	many	TRBV2	TRBD2	CASKEAGEGYNEQFF	TGTGCCAGCAAAGAGGCGGGAGAAGGCTACAATGAGCAGTTCTTC
TRBJ2-1	.	TRBV5-1	.	CASSFRRNEQFF	TGCGCCAGCAGCTTCAGGCGTAATGAGCAGTTCTTC
TRBJ2-7	.	TRBV6-1	.	CAIQGRKATYEQYF	TGTGCCATACAGGGGAGGAAGGCTACCTACGAGCAGTACTTC
TRBJ2-3	.	TRBV5-1	.	CASSLEGGTDTQYF	TGCGCCAGCAGCTTGGAGGGGGGGACAGATACGCAGTATTTT
TRBJ1-1	.	TRBV6-4	.	CASSFDRYSEAFF	TGTGCCAGCAGTTTCGACAGGTATAGTGAAGCTTTCTTT
TRBJ1-5	once	TRBV7-8	.	CASRRLGSNQPQHF	TGTGCCAGCAGACGTTTGGGTAGCAATCAGCCCCAGCATTTT
TRBJ1-5	.	TRBV5-1	.	CASSLTGGNQPQHF	TGCGCCAGCAGCTTGACGGGGGGCAATCAGCCCCAGCATTTT
TRBJ2-3	many	TRBV29-1	TRBD2	CSVGTSGRGGDTQYF	TGCAGCGTAGGGACTAGCGGGAGAGGTGGAGATACGCAGTATTTT
TRBJ2-5	.	TRBV7-9	.	CASSLDQGSGETQYF	TGTGCCAGCAGCTTAGATCAGGGCTCAGGAGAGACCCAGTACTTC
TRBJ2-1	.	TRBV19	TRBD2	CASSTQTPGLAGTGAWNEQFF	TGTGCCAGTAGTACCCAGACCCCGGGACTAGCGGGGACCGGAGCGTGGAATGAGCAGTTCTTC
TRBJ1-5	.	TRBV28	TRBD1	CASSFGDRDNQPQHF	TGTGCCAGCAGTTTTGGGGACAGGGACAATCAGCCCCAGCATTTT
TRBJ2-1	.	TRBV5-1	TRBD2	CASSFMAGVSNEQFF	TGCGCCAGCAGCTTTATGGCGGGAGTGTCCAATGAGCAGTTCTTC
TRBJ1-5	few	TRBV6-5	.	CASSYNQAQPQHF	TGTGCCAGCAGTTATAATCAGGCACAGCCCCAGCATTTT
TRBJ2-2	.	TRBV27	TRBD2	CASRARGDTGELFF	TGTGCCAGCAGGGCCCGGGGGGACACCGGGGAGCTGTTTTTT
TRBJ2-5	.	TRBV7-2	.	CASSLELQETQYF	TGTGCCAGCAGCTTGGAACTGCAAGAGACCCAGTACTTC
TRBJ1-5	.	TRBV30	TRBD1	CAWNRGRGQPQHF	TGTGCCTGGAACAGGGGTCGGGGTCAGCCCCAGCATTTT
TRBJ2-1	.	TRBV6-6	TRBD1	CASSPRQGVSEQFF	TGTGCCAGCAGCCCTCGACAGGGGGTAAGTGAGCAGTTCTTC
TRBJ2-7	.	TRBV6-1	.	CASGTEAPYEQYF	TGTGCCAGTGGGACGGAAGCTCCCTACGAGCAGTACTTC
TRBJ2-3	once	TRBV15	TRBD1	CATSRGPDRVGTQYF	TGTGCCACCAGCAGAGGACCGGACAGGGTTGGTACGCAGTATTTT
TRBJ2-2	once	TRBV5-1	.	CASSLGAWGPGELFF	TGCGCCAGCAGCTTGGGGGCCTGGGGGCCCGGGGAGCTGTTTTTT
TRBJ2-2	.	TRBV9	TRBD2	CASSVEASGRAGELFF	TGTGCCAGCAGCGTAGAAGCTAGCGGGAGGGCCGGGGAGCTGTTTTTT
TRBJ1-5	.	TRBV30	TRBD1	CAWKISGTGDQPQHF	TGTGCCTGGAAAATCTCCGGGACAGGGGATCAGCCCCAGCATTTT
TRBJ2-7	.	TRBV7-2	.	CASSLVASGVSSYEQYF	TGTGCCAGCAGCTTAGTAGCCAGCGGAGTTAGCTCCTACGAGCAGTACTTC
TRBJ2-1	.	TRBV18	.	CASSSGAGGQFF	TGTGCCAGCTCAAGCGGCGCCGGGGGGCAGTTCTTC
TRBJ1-2	.	TRBV10-3	.	CAISGNRDGYTF	TGTGCCATCAGTGGAAACAGGGATGGCTACACCTTC
TRBJ1-4	.	TRBV2	TRBD1	CASSAGTGGNEKLFF	TGTGCCAGCAGCGCCGGGACAGGGGGTAATGAAAAACTGTTTTTT
TRBJ2-7	.	TRBV5-1	TRBD1	CASSFTGQGKGGEQYF	TGCGCCAGCAGCTTTACTGGACAGGGCAAGGGGGGCGAGCAGTACTTC
TRBJ2-1	.	TRBV11-3	TRBD2	CASSAGLAGVSNEQFF	TGTGCCAGCAGCGCCGGACTAGCGGGAGTGAGCAATGAGCAGTTCTTC
TRBJ2-7	.	TRBV27	.	CASSLSSPNYEQYF	TGTGCCAGCAGTTTGTCCTCGCCCAACTACGAGCAGTACTTC
TRBJ1-1	.	TRBV27	TRBD1	CASSLQGAINTEAFF	TGTGCCAGCAGTTTACAGGGGGCGATCAACACTGAAGCTTTCTTT
TRBJ2-2	.	TRBV6-5	.	CASTLRGLTGELFF	TGTGCCAGCACCCTCCGGGGGTTAACCGGGGAGCTGTTTTTT
TRBJ1-1	.	TRBV11-1	.	CASSRLGGSEAFF	TGTGCCAGCAGCCGCTTGGGGGGATCTGAAGCTTTCTTT
TRBJ2-1	.	TRBV11-3	.	CASSQGVGKSSYNEQFF	TGTGCCAGCAGCCAAGGGGTAGGGAAGAGTTCCTACAATGAGCAGTTCTTC
TRBJ1-2	few	TRBV11-2	TRBD1	CASSQITGGFGGYTF	TGTGCCAGCAGCCAGATTACAGGGGGCTTTGGTGGCTACACCTTC
TRBJ2-3	.	TRBV4-2	TRBD2	CASSQGLTSGRTDTQYF	TGTGCCAGCAGCCAAGGACTCACTAGCGGGAGAACAGATACGCAGTATTTT
TRBJ1-1	few	TRBV14	.	CASSRVVGLEAFF	TGTGCCAGCAGCCGTGTGGTGGGTTTGGAAGCTTTCTTT
TRBJ2-7	.	TRBV11-2	TRBD2	CASSLDGWREGGEQYF	TGTGCCAGCAGCTTAGATGGCTGGCGGGAGGGAGGCGAGCAGTACTTC
TRBJ1-2	once	TRBV7-2	TRBD1	CASSSRDRGDYGYTF	TGTGCCAGCAGCTCCCGGGACAGGGGCGACTATGGCTACACCTTC
TRBJ1-2	few	TRBV20-1	.	CSARGGYTF	TGCAGTGCTAGAGGTGGCTACACCTTC
TRBJ2-7	.	TRBV5-1	TRBD2	CASSLDGGFSSEQYF	TGCGCCAGCAGCTTGGACGGGGGGTTTTCATCCGAGCAGTACTTC
TRBJ2-1	.	TRBV28	TRBD2	CASSHSGRGPNEQFF	TGTGCCAGCAGTCATAGCGGGCGCGGGCCCAATGAGCAGTTCTTC
TRBJ1-3	.	TRBV30	.	CAWAQVGNTIYF	TGTGCCTGGGCCCAGGTTGGAAACACCATATATTTT
TRBJ2-7	.	TRBV5-1	TRBD2	CASSLAEVSGRAYEQYF	TGCGCCAGCAGCTTGGCCGAGGTGAGCGGGAGGGCCTACGAGCAGTACTTC
TRBJ2-4	.	TRBV25-1	TRBD1	CASRGWGGQGTGNIQYF	TGTGCCAGCAGGGGGTGGGGAGGACAGGGGACAGGAAACATTCAGTACTTC
TRBJ2-5	.	TRBV5-1	.	CASSLAGFETQYF	TGCGCCAGCAGCTTGGCTGGGTTCGAGACCCAGTACTTC
TRBJ2-7	.	TRBV6-5	.	CASSYLGGQQYF	TGTGCCAGCAGTTACTTGGGGGGCCAGCAGTACTTC
TRBJ2-7	.	TRBV28	.	CASMGPGHYEQYF	TGTGCCAGTATGGGTCCAGGGCACTACGAGCAGTACTTC
TRBJ2-1	.	TRBV19	.	CASSMGNEQFF	TGTGCCAGTAGTATGGGGAATGAGCAGTTCTTC
TRBJ2-7	.	TRBV6-6	TRBD2	CASRGTSGASYEQYF	TGTGCCAGCAGGGGGACTAGCGGCGCCTCCTACGAGCAGTACTTC
TRBJ1-1	.	TRBV9	.	CASSPAGVNTEAFF	TGTGCCAGCAGCCCAGCGGGAGTTAACACTGAAGCTTTCTTT
TRBJ2-3	.	TRBV5-1	.	CASSLDPTDTQYF	TGCGCCAGCAGCTTGGATCCCACAGATACGCAGTATTTT
TRBJ2-5	.	TRBV28	.	CASSNREGDATQYF	TGTGCCAGCAGCAACCGCGAGGGGGACGCGACCCAGTACTTC
TRBJ2-7	.	TRBV6-5	.	CASSYSAVGGQYF	TGTGCCAGCAGTTACTCGGCGGTGGGAGGGCAGTACTTC